This T cell receptor (beta chain) is from a study of blood T cell repertoires in COVID-19. Turning to the study itself: Sample material is recorded as cDNA or gDNA derived from T cells, B-cell-depleted T cells, or PBMCs.

Losses at the gene ends were 8 bases for V and 4 bases for J; bases not matched to a gene: 9. The CDR3 contains 13 residues. The germline CDR1 and CDR2 sequences are SQVTM and ANQGSEA. Produced via immunoSEQ multiplex PCR; TCRdb's table is partial and in-frame only. In the table there are 110,000 or so clones, about 85% of which are singletons. The gene calls are TRBV29-1 and TRBJ1-2, with 8 bases identical to TRBD1. This receptor was identified in a man aged 40-55 years with acute or convalescent COVID-19. Specimen: peripheral blood. As DNA, the CDR3 is TGCAGCACAAACAGGGGGTCCGTCTATGGCTACACCTTC. Amino acids: CSTNRGSVYGYTF.